This T cell receptor beta chain was retrieved from a study of blood T cell repertoires in COVID-19. Study in general: The United States, Italy and Spain were the sources of the acute and convalescent COVID-19 samples.

Using immunoSEQ multiplex PCR, the repertoire was profiled, and TCRdb retains in-frame clones only, with some absent. The sample has around 150,000 clones; about 81% are singletons. Germline-derived CDR1 and CDR2 are MDHEN and SYDVKM. V was trimmed by 8 bases and J by 3 bases, leaving 23 bases between them. This CDR3 is built from 16 residues. A single count supports this clone. Sequencing was carried out using peripheral blood. This chain links TRBV28 with TRBJ2-7; perhaps TRBD1 as D (6 bases). The source is a human donor in a cohort sampled during active COVID-19. The DNA for the CDR3 is TGTGCCAGCGCCGGGACAACACTCCTTCTTTTCTACGAGCAGTACTTC. As protein: CASAGTTLLLFYEQYF.